This T cell receptor (beta chain) derives from a study of human T cells and chemical hapten exposure. Notes on this clonotype: Antigen specificity is unknown.

V shed 2 bases, J shed 5 bases, and the junction held 6 bases outside the gene matches. This CDR3 is 15 amino acids long. CDR1 and CDR2 (germline): SEHNR, FQNEAQ (reference sequence). The time point is: pre-sensitization, week 0. Treatment here: therapeutic diphenylcyclopropenone sensitization with weekly scalp DPC. The total RNA was obtained from whole blood that was not fractionated. Unique molecular identifiers were affixed to discrete cDNA molecules within the library. TCRdb passed the RACE reads through MiXCR, listing each CDR3 protein once. The sample holds a few hundred thousand distinct CDR3 sequences, about 8.1% seen once. The study's findings and limits: TCRs exceeding a frequency of 1 in 1000 stayed unchanged under DPC sensitization. Positive correlation was observed between PT1 expanded TCR counts and patch test score.

The chain combines TRBV7-9 with TRBJ2-1, with 7 bases identical to TRBD2. The clonotype was recovered from a middle-aged woman with alopecia areata. Some clones in this sample may be carry-over from other donors' samples. The sequenced sample was whole blood, obtained in connection with sensitization to the hapten diphenylcyclopropenone (DPC). The CDR3 reads CASSLNRLADNEQFF. CDR3 coding DNA: TGTGCCAGCAGCTTAAATCGACTAGCAGACAATGAGCAGTTCTTC. The full variable domain, in which reference TRBV7-9 and TRBJ2-1 provide the parts outside the CDR3, is DTGVSQNPRHKITKRGQNVTFRCDPISEHNRLYWYRQTLGQGPEFLTYFQNEAQLEKSRLLSDRFSAERPKGSFSTLEIQRTEQGDSAMYLCASSLNRLADNEQFFGPGTRLTVL.